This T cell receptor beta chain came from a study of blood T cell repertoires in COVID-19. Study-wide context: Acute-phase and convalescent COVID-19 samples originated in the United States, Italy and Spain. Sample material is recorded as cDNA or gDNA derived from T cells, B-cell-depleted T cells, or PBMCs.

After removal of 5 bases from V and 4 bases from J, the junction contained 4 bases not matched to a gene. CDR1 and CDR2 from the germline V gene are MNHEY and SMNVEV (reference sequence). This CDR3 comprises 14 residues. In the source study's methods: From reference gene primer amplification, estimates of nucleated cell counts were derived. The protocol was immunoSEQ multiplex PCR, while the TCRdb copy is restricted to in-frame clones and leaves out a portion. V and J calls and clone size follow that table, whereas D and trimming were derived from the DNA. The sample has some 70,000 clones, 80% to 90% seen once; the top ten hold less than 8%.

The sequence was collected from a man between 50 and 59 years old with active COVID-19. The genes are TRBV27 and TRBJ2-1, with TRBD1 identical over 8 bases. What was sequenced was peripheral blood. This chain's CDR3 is CASSGGQEYNEQFF. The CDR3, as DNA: TGTGCCAGCAGTGGGGGACAGGAGTACAATGAGCAGTTCTTC.